This record covers a single TCR beta chain. This sample stems from a study of control samples from healthy donors and cancer patients. Assay: immunoSEQ multiplex PCR; the TCRdb copy retains only in-frame clones and omits some. The sample has roughly 120,000 clones; more than 85% are singletons. The clonotype was recovered from a woman between 18 and 30 years old in good health. Sequencing was done on a sample of blood.

The CDR3 region has the DNA TGTGCCAGCAGTGAAGCAGGGGGTCAGCCCCAGCATTTT. Translating gives CASSEAGGQPQHF. The chain recombines TRBV2 with TRBJ1-5; D might be TRBD1 (6 bases). The V end was cut by 0 bases, the J end by 6 bases, with 6 bases between. From germline, CDR1 is SNHLY and CDR2 FYNNEI. The CDR3 has 13 amino acids.